This TCR delta chain was sequenced during a study of γδ T cells in repeated Plasmodium falciparum infection. Background on the study: Four controlled malaria infections with P. falciparum NF54 spanned 644 days. Sampling occurred at baseline, pre-infection for selected infections, and 21 days post-infection.

Sequencing covered both gamma and delta TCR chains per sample. TCRdb processed the multiplex PCR reads again with the CATT caller. Of over 45,000 delta-chain clones detected, approximately 1.5% appear once; the ten largest clones hold over 7%. In this sample, this clone turned up many times. A much more abundant neighbour one base away suggests this may be a read error. This sample also contains other DNA sequences that code for the same CDR3. The receptor was derived from a pool of human donors (malaria-infected and uninfected, not separated). The source material was gamma-delta T cells from blood.

The DNA for the CDR3 is TGTGCTCTTGGGGAACTCGCGAGGGGCCCGGACACCGATAAACTCATCTTT. This gives the protein CALGELARGPDTDKLIF. The genes are TRDV1 and TRDJ1; D gene unclear. The CDR3 spans 17 residues. Trimming pared 0 bases from V and 0 bases from J, leaving 14 bases between. Looked up from germline, CDR1 is TSWWSYY and CDR2 is QGS.